This record covers a single T cell receptor (beta chain). CDR3 length: 14 amino acids. V lost 4 bases and J 2 bases, leaving 12 bases between the germline ends. Germline CDR1 reads SGHDT; CDR2 reads YYEEEE. Per the original methods: The authors estimated nucleated cell counts from reference gene primer amplification. Produced via immunoSEQ multiplex PCR; TCRdb's table is partial and in-frame only. V and J calls and clone size come straight from that table; D and trimming were deduced from the DNA. The data show tens of thousands of clones, with over 75% seen just once and about 7% held by the top ten. The data were obtained in a study of blood T cell repertoires in COVID-19. The wider study: The cDNA or gDNA used as material had been derived from T cells, B-cell-depleted T cells, or PBMCs.

V gene TRBV5-6 combines with J gene TRBJ1-2; maybe TRBD1 (5 bases). Sequenced: peripheral blood. This clonotype was obtained from a man aged 45 to 65 with active COVID-19. Written as DNA, the CDR3 is TGTGCCAGCAGCCGCGACGGGGGGAACTATGGCTACACCTTC. It codes for CASSRDGGNYGYTF.